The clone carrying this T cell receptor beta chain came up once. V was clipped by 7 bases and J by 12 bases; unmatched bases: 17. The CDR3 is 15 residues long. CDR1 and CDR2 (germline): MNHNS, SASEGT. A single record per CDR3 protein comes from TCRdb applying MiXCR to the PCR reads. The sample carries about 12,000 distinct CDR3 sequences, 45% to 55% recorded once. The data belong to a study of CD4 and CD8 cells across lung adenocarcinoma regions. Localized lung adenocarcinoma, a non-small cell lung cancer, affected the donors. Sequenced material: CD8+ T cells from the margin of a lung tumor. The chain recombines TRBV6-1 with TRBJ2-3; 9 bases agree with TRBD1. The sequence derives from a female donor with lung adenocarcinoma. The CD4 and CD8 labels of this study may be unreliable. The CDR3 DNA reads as TGTGCCAGCACTATGAACAGGGGGCACTCAGAGACCCAGTATTTT. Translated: CASTMNRGHSETQYF.